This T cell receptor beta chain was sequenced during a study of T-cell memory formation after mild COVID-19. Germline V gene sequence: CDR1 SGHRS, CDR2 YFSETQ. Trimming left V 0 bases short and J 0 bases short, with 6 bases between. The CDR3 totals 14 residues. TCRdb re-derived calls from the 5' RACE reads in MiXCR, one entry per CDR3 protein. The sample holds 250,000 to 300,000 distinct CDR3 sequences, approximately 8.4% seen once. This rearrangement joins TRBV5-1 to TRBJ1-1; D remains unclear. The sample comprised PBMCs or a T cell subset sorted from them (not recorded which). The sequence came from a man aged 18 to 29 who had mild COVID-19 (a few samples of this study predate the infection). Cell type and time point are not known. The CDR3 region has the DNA TGCGCCAGCAGCTTGGGTATATTGAACACTGAAGCTTTCTTT. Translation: CASSLGILNTEAFF.